This TCR beta chain stems from a study of cytomegalovirus exposure and HLA in healthy donors. Study context: Per a later analysis, the approximately 690 first-cohort and 95 to 150 validation repertoires shared one platform. Broader study findings: Diagnosis of cytomegalovirus status made by the classifier reportedly showed high specificity and sensitivity. The finding came from a later analysis; first-cohort TCR clusters tended to co-occur in the roughly 110 validation repertoires.

While the first cohort had hundreds of subjects, the donors belonged to the separate validation cohort of over a hundred subjects. TCRdb keeps only in-frame clones here, not all; method: immunoSEQ multiplex PCR. The top ten clones hold less than 9% of a sample with about 140,000 clones, around 86% of them seen once. Germline CDR1 SQVTM, CDR2 ANQGSEA. The trim removed 5 bases at V and 3 bases at J, leaving 1 base unmatched. CDR3 length equals 12 residues. A remark on this clone: Its antigen is undetermined.

The sample taken for sequencing was PBMCs. The clonotype was recovered from a man aged 18 to 30 in good health and CMV-seropositive. The chain couples TRBV29-1 to TRBJ2-7; 10 nucleotides align to TRBD1. Here the CDR3 DNA reads TGCAGCGTTAGGACAGGGGGCTACGAGCAGTACTTC. Translating it yields CSVRTGGYEQYF.